This T cell receptor beta chain appears in the sequencing data of a study of T cells in Graves' hyperthyroidism and ophthalmopathy. The CDR3 is 14 residues long. In germline, CDR1 is MDHEN, CDR2 SYDVKM. The V end was cut by 2 bases, the J end by 6 bases, with 13 bases between. Amplification of TCR beta CDR3 regions was performed using RNA transcripts as template. HTBI primers were used for first-round RT-PCR of the TCR CDR3. Using its own MiXCR run on the multiplex PCR reads, TCRdb lists one record per CDR3 protein. This table holds roughly 400,000 distinct CDR3 sequences, about 14% found once. This clonotype was counted a few times.

This TCR derives from a man aged 45 to 65 with Graves' ophthalmopathy. V is TRBV28 and J is TRBJ1-1; weak D call: TRBD1 (6 bases). The sequenced sample was blood. Here the CDR3 DNA reads TGTGCCAGCAGTTTAAGGAGGGGGAGCGCTGAAGCTTTCTTT. The encoded protein is CASSLRRGSAEAFF.